One sample yielded the 21 T cell receptor beta chains listed below, sequenced in a study of blood T cells in healthy people across ages. Sample-barcoded 5' priming and a J-beta primer mix drove a second PCR of about 6 to 11 cycles. TCRdb recomputed calls from the 5' RACE reads with MiXCR, one row per CDR3 protein. Of about a million distinct CDR3 sequences listed, around two fifths are singletons. The sequenced sample was blood. The source is a man aged 18 to 35 in good health.

The chain employs TRBV29-1 and TRBJ1-4; 7 nucleotides agree with TRBD1. Germline V gene data show CDR1 as SQVTM and CDR2 as ANQGSEA. This CDR3 is 15 amino acids long. The junction had 7 bases not matched to a gene; V was cut back by 0 bases and J by 6 bases. The CDR3 region is CSVEERRGRDEKLFF. In nucleotides, the CDR3 is TGCAGCGTTGAAGAGAGGAGGGGGCGGGATGAAAAACTGTTTTTT.

CDR3: CASSPRGLAGLSTNEQFF. CDR3 sequence (DNA): TGTGCCAGCAGCCCTAGGGGACTAGCGGGCCTTTCCACCAATGAGCAGTTCTTC. The rearrangement links TRBV7-9 to TRBJ2-1; 12 bases line up with TRBD2. The length of the CDR3 is 18 residues. Germline CDR1 and CDR2: SEHNR and FQNEAQ (reference sequence). V lost 5 bases and J lost 6; bases outside the gene matches: 14.

The rearrangement links TRBV9 to TRBJ1-3; D is unclear. The CDR3 contains 14 residues. Trimming pared 0 bases from V and 2 bases from J, leaving 6 bases between. The V gene's germline CDR1 is SGDLS and CDR2 YYNGEE. The CDR3 loop reads CASSVARAGNTIYF. In DNA, the CDR3 is TGTGCCAGCAGCGTAGCCCGGGCTGGAAACACCATATATTTT.

Ten or more counts support this clonotype. The V gene is TRBV28, the J gene TRBJ2-1, with D maybe TRBD2 (5 bases). This CDR3 is built from 16 residues. Deletions cut 5 bases from V and 4 bases from J, with 18 bases between. Germline loops: CDR1 MDHEN, CDR2 SYDVKM. The CDR3 reads CASSPPLAQVYNEQFF. The CDR3, as DNA: TGTGCCAGCAGTCCCCCCCTAGCTCAGGTGTACAATGAGCAGTTCTTC.

This clonotype was detected a few times. The gene calls are TRBV2 and TRBJ2-5; 7 bases are a match to TRBD1. The CDR3 covers 15 residues. Germline assignment: CDR1 SNHLY and CDR2 FYNNEI. Trimming removed 4 bases from V and 2 bases from J; junction bases left unmatched: 7. The chain's CDR3 is CASSGWTGLQETQYF. The CDR3, as DNA: TGTGCCAGCAGTGGATGGACAGGTTTACAAGAGACCCAGTACTTC.

In its sample, this clonotype was seen a few times. The chain is built from TRBV10-3 and TRBJ1-2; D call uncertain. CDR3 length: 15 residues. The V gene's germline CDR1 is ENHRY and CDR2 SYGVKD. The germline V and J ends were trimmed by 7 bases and 2 bases, with 17 bases remaining between them. The CDR3 region has the DNA TGTGCCATCAAGCGGGAGGGCCCTTCGAACTATGGCTACACCTTC. Its translation: CAIKREGPSNYGYTF.

Note on this clonotype: This may stem from a read error, because a much larger clone lies one nucleotide away. The chain joins TRBV12-3 or TRBV12-4 to TRBJ2-2; 11 bases line up with TRBD1. This CDR3 contains 15 residues. The CDR3 bases are TGTGTCAGCAGACGCGGACAGGGGGCAGGCGGGGAGCTGTTTTTT. Protein product: CVSRRGQGAGGELFF.

The CDR3 protein is CASGQGSSIYGYTF. The CDR3 region has the DNA TGTGCCAGCGGACAGGGGTCTTCTATCTATGGCTACACCTTC. This chain joins TRBV9 and TRBJ1-2; 9 positions match TRBD1. This CDR3 has 14 residues. J lost 4 bases, V lost 7 bases, and 8 bases had no gene match. CDR1 and CDR2 from the germline V gene are SGDLS and YYNGEE.

The CDR3 DNA reads TGCAGTGCTAGTGACCTAGCTAACTATGGCTACACCTTC. Encoded protein: CSASDLANYGYTF. The chain links TRBV20-1 to TRBJ1-2, with unresolved D. Germline V gives CDR1 DFQATT, CDR2 SNEGSKA (reference sequence). V shed 3 bases and J shed 0 bases, with 8 bases lying between them. This CDR3 region has 13 residues.

CDR3 DNA sequence: TGTGCCAGCAGTGAGTCAGGGGGCGCGAGAACTGAAGCTTTCTTT. As protein: CASSESGGARTEAFF. V usage is TRBV2 and J usage is TRBJ1-1; 8 bases map to TRBD1. The CDR3 is 15 residues long. With 3 bases clipped from V and 5 bases from J, the junction kept 8 bases outside the gene matches. Germline assignment: CDR1 SNHLY and CDR2 FYNNEI.

This chain links TRBV20-1 with TRBJ1-2; a possible D gene is TRBD1 (6 bases). The CDR3 consists of 13 residues. Germline CDR1 DFQATT, CDR2 SNEGSKA (reference sequence). V was clipped by 5 bases and J by 8 bases, with 18 bases between them. CDR3 nucleotide sequence: TGCAGTGCTGTCAGGGGACGGACCCTGGGCTACACCTTC. Translated, it gives CSAVRGRTLGYTF.

This clonotype was observed at least ten times. The chain has TRBV10-3 and TRBJ2-3; TRBD1 is a possible D gene (5 bases). CDR3 size: 16 residues. Deletions cut 0 bases from V and 2 bases from J, with 12 bases between. Germline V CDR1 and CDR2: ENHRY, SYGVKD. CDR3 bases: TGTGCCATCAGTGAGTCGCAGGGCGACATCACAGATACGCAGTATTTT. It codes for CAISESQGDITDTQYF.

This chain links TRBV7-2 with TRBJ2-3, with TRBD2 matching 10 bases. CDR3 length: 16 amino acids. Germline CDR1 reads SGHTA; CDR2 reads FQGNSA. The V and J ends lost 3 bases and 4 bases, in that order; junction bases with no gene match: 7. The CDR3 region is CASSFKAGGGSDTQYF. In DNA form, the CDR3 reads TGTGCCAGCAGCTTTAAAGCGGGGGGGGGCTCAGATACGCAGTATTTT.

The rearrangement uses TRBV12-3 or TRBV12-4 and TRBJ2-5; the D gene is possibly TRBD2 (7 bases). V shed 3 bases and J shed 4 bases, with 12 bases lying between them. The CDR3 runs 14 residues. The CDR3 bases are TGTGCCAGCAGTTTTAACGGGGGGCGAGAGACCCAGTACTTC. Translation: CASSFNGGRETQYF.

The gene calls are TRBV6-1 and TRBJ1-2, with D perhaps TRBD1 (5 bases). CDR3 length equals 14 residues. The germline V and J ends were trimmed by 1 base and 5 bases, with 11 bases remaining between them. Germline V CDR1 and CDR2: MNHNS, SASEGT. The CDR3 region is CASSEGGRFYGYTF. CDR3 coding DNA: TGTGCCAGCAGTGAAGGGGGACGGTTTTATGGCTACACCTTC.

This clonotype was seen a handful of times. The chain employs TRBV20-1 and TRBJ1-2; D not certain. The V and J ends lost 5 bases and 4 bases respectively, with 17 bases between them. The V gene's germline CDR1 is DFQATT and CDR2 SNEGSKA (reference sequence). The CDR3 extends over 14 amino acids. The CDR3, as DNA: TGCAGTGCTTTTCCCATGACCGTCAGCTATGGCTACACCTTC. This sequence encodes CSAFPMTVSYGYTF.

Only a few counts were recorded for this clonotype. The rearrangement uses TRBV20-1 and TRBJ2-5; D gene ambiguous. Germline V gene data show CDR1 as DFQATT and CDR2 as SNEGSKA (reference sequence). V lost 5 bases to trimming and J lost 11 bases, with 24 bases between them. The CDR3 sequence is 14 residues long. CDR3 loop: CSAVQSPLRNEQYF. As DNA, the CDR3 is TGCAGTGCTGTACAATCGCCACTTCGAAATGAGCAGTACTTC.

This clonotype has more than one count but fewer than ten. CDR3: CASSLTMSSYNEQFF. The CDR3 nucleotides are TGTGCCAGCAGCCTAACCATGAGCTCCTACAATGAGCAGTTCTTC. This chain links TRBV3-1 with TRBJ2-1; no clear D gene. Germline assignment: CDR1 LGHDT and CDR2 YNNKEL (reference sequence). The V gene lost 4 bases and the J gene lost 0 bases, with 10 bases spanning the gap. The CDR3 contains 15 residues.

The table lists this clonotype with a count of one. The rearrangement links TRBV20-1 to TRBJ1-1; D is unresolved. The CDR3 covers 17 residues. V was shortened by 6 bases and J by 3 bases, with 26 bases between the two germline ends. Germline CDR1 DFQATT, CDR2 SNEGSKA (reference sequence). As DNA, the CDR3 is TGCAGTGCCGTTACCGACCGGGCAGACCCGCGGTACACTGAAGCTTTCTTT. Its translation is CSAVTDRADPRYTEAFF.

V usage is TRBV7-2 and J usage is TRBJ1-4; maybe TRBD1 (5 bases). The V end was cut by 8 bases, the J end by 8 bases, with 15 bases between. The CDR3 is 13 amino acids. Germline CDR1 is SGHTA and CDR2 is FQGNSA. CDR3 nucleotides: TGTGCCAGCGCAAGGGGCAGTGAAGAAAAACTGTTTTTT. Translated: CASARGSEEKLFF. Based on the CDR3 plus reference TRBV7-2 and TRBJ1-4, the full variable domain is GAGVSQSPSNKVTEKGKDVELRCDPISGHTALYWYRQSLGQGLEFLIYFQGNSAPDKSGLPSDRFSAERTGGSVSTLTIQRTQQEDSAVYLCASARGSEEKLFFGSGTQLSVL.

This clonotype was detected only a few times. This chain links TRBV3-1 with TRBJ2-3, with 12 positions matching TRBD2. This CDR3 region has 17 residues. V was clipped by 3 bases and J by 5 bases; unmatched bases: 9. Germline-derived CDR1 and CDR2 are LGHDT and YNNKEL (reference sequence). CDR3 DNA sequence: TGTGCCAGCAGCCACAGGACTAGCGGGGCTGGGAAAGATACGCAGTATTTT. It codes for CASSHRTSGAGKDTQYF.